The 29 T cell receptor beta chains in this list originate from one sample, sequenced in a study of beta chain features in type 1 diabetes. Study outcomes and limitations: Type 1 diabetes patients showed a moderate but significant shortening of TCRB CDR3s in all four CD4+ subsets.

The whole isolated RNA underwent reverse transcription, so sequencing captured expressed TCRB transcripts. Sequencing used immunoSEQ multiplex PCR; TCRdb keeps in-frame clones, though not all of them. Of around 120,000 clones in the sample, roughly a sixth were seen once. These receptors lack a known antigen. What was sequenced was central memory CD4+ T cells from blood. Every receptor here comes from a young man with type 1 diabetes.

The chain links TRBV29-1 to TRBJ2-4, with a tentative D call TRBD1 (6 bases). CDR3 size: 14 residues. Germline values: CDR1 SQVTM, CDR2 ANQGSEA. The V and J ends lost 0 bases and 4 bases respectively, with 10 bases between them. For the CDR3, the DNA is TGCAGCGTTGAAGAAGGGACATTGAAAAACATTCAGTACTTC. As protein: CSVEEGTLKNIQYF.

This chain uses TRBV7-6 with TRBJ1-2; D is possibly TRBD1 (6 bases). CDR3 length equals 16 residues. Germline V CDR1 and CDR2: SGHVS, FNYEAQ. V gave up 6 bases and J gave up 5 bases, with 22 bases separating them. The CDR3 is CASSPGTSAELYGYTF. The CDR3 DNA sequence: TGTGCCAGCAGTCCCGGGACAAGCGCCGAACTATATGGCTACACCTTC.

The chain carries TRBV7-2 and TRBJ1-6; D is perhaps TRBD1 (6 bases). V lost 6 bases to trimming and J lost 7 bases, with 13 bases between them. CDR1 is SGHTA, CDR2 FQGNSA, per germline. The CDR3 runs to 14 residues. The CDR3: CASSSTGYNSPLHF. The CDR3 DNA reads TGTGCCAGCAGTTCAACAGGGTACAATTCACCCCTCCACTTT.

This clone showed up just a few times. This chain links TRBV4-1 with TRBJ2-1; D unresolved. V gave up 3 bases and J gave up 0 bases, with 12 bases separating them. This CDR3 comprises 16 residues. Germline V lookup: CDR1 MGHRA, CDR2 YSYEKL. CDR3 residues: CASSQAAASSYNEQFF. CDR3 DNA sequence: TGCGCCAGCAGCCAGGCCGCTGCTAGCTCCTACAATGAGCAGTTCTTC.

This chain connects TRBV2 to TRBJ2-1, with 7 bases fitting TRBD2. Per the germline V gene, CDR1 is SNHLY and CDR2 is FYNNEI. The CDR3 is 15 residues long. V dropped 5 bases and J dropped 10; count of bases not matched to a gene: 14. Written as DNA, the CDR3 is TGTGCCAGCAGTTTACTAGCGACCCTCGCGGGGGAGCAGTTCTTC. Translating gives CASSLLATLAGEQFF.

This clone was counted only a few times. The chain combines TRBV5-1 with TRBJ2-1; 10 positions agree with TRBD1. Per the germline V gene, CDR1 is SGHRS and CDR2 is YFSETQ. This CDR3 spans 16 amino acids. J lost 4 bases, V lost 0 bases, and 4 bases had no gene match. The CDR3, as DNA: TGCGCCAGCAGCTTGGTAGCGGGACAGGGGTACAATGAGCAGTTCTTC. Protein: CASSLVAGQGYNEQFF. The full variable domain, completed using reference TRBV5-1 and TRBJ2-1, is KAGVTQTPRYLIKTRGQQVTLSCSPISGHRSVSWYQQTPGQGLQFLFEYFSETQRNKGNFPGRFSGRQFSNSRSEMNVSTLELGDSALYLCASSLVAGQGYNEQFFGPGTRLTVL.

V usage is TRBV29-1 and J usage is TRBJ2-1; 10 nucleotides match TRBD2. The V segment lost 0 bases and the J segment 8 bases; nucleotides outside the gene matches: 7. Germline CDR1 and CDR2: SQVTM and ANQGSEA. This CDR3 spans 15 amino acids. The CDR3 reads CSVEDKAGGLDEQFF. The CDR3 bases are TGCAGCGTTGAAGATAAAGCGGGGGGGCTTGATGAGCAGTTCTTC.

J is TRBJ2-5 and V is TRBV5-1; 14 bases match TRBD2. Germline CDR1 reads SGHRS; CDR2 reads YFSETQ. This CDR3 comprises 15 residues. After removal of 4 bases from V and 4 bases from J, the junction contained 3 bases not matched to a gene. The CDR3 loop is CASSTGLAGGETQYF. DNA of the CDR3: TGCGCCAGCAGCACTGGACTAGCGGGAGGAGAGACCCAGTACTTC.

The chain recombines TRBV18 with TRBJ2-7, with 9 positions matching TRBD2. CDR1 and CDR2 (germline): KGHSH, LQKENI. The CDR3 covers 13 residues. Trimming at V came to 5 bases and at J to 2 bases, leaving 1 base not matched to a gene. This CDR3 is CASSGGRAYEQYF. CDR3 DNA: TGTGCCAGCTCAGGCGGGAGGGCCTACGAGCAGTACTTC. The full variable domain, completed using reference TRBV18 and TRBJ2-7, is NAGVMQNPRHLVRRRGQEARLRCSPMKGHSHVYWYRQLPEEGLKFMVYLQKENIIDESGMPKERFSAEFPKEGPSILRIQQVVRGDSAAYFCASSGGRAYEQYFGPGTRLTVT.

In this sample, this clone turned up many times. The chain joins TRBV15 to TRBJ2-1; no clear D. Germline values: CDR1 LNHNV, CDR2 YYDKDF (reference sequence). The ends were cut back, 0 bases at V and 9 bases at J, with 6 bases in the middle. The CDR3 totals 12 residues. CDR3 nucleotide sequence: TGTGCCACCAGCAGAGATTCCCCTGAGCAGTTCTTC. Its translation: CATSRDSPEQFF.

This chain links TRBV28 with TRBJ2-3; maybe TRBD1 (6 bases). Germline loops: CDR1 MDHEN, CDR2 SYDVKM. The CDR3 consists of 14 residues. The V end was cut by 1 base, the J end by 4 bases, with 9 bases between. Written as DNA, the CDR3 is TGTGCCAGCAGTTTATATCAGGGGTCAGATACGCAGTATTTT. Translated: CASSLYQGSDTQYF.

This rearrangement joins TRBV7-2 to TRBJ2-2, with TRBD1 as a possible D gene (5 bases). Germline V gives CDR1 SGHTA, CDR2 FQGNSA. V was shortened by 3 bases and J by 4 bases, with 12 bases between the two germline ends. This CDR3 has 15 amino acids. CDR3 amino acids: CASSLDDRTTGELFF. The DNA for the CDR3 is TGTGCCAGCAGCTTGGATGACAGAACCACCGGGGAGCTGTTTTTT.

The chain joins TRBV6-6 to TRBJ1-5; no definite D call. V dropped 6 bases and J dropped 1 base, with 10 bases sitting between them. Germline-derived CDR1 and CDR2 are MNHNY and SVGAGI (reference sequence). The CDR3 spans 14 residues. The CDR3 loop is CASRTGGSNQPQHF. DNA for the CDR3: TGTGCCAGCAGAACGGGAGGGAGCAATCAGCCCCAGCATTTT.

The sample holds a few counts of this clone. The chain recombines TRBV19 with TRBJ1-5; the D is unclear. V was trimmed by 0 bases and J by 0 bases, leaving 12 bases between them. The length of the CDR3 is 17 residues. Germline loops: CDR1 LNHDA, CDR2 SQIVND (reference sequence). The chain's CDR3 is CASSIDLQAYSNQPQHF. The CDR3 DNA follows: TGTGCCAGTAGTATAGATCTTCAGGCATATAGCAATCAGCCCCAGCATTTT. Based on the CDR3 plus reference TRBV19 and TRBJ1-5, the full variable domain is DGGITQSPKYLFRKEGQNVTLSCEQNLNHDAMYWYRQDPGQGLRLIYYSQIVNDFQKGDIAEGYSVSREKKESFPLTVTSAQKNPTAFYLCASSIDLQAYSNQPQHFGDGTRLSIL.

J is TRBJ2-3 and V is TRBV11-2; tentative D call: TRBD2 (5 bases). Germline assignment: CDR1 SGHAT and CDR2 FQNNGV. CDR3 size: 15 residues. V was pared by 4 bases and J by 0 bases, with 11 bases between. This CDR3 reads CASSSDYTSTDTQYF. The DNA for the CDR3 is TGTGCCAGCAGCTCAGACTATACCAGCACAGATACGCAGTATTTT. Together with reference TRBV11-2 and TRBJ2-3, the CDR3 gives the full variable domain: EAGVAQSPRYKIIEKRQSVAFWCNPISGHATLYWYQQILGQGPKLLIQFQNNGVVDDSQLPKDRFSAERLKGVDSTLKIQPAKLEDSAVYLCASSSDYTSTDTQYFGPGTRLTVL.

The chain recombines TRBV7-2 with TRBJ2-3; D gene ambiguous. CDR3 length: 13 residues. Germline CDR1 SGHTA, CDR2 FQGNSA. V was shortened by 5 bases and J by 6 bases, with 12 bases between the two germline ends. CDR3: CASSPRPSDTQYF. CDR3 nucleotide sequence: TGTGCCAGCAGCCCACGACCATCGGATACGCAGTATTTT.

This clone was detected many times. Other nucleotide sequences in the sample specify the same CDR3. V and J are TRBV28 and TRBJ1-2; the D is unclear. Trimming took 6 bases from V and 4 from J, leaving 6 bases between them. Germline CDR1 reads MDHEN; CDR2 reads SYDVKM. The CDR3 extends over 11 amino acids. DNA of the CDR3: TGTGCCAGCAGCCCATCCTATGGCTACACCTTC. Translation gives CASSPSYGYTF.

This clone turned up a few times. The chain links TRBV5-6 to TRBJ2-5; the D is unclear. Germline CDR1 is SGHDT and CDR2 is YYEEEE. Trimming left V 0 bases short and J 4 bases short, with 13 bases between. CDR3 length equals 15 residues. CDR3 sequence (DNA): TGTGCCAGCAGCTTGGAAACGGGCGCCGTAGAGACCCAGTACTTC. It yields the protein CASSLETGAVETQYF.

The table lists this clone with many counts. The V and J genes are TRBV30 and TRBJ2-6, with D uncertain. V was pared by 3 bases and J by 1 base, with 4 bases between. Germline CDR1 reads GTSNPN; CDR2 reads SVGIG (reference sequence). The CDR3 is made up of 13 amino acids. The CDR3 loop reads CAWSISGANVLTF. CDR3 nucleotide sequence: TGTGCCTGGAGCATATCTGGGGCCAACGTCCTGACTTTC.

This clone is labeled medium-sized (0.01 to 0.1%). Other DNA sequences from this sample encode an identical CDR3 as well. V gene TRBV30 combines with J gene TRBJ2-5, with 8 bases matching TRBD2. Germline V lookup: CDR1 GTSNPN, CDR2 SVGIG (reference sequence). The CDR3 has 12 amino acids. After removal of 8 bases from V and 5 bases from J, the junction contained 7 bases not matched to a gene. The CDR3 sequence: CAARTSSETQYF. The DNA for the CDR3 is TGTGCCGCTAGGACTAGCTCCGAGACCCAGTACTTC.

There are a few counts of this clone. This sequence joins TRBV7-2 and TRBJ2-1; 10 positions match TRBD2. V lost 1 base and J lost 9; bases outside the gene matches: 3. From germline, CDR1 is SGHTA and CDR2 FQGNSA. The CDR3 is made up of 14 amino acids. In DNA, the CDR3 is TGTGCCAGCAGCTTAGAGCGGGGGGGCCGTGAGCAGTTCTTC. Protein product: CASSLERGGREQFF.

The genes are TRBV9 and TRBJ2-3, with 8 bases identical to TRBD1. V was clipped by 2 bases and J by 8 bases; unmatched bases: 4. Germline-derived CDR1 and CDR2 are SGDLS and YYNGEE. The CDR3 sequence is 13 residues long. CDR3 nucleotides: TGTGCCAGCAGCGTTGGACAGGGCGGTACGCAGTATTTT. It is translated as CASSVGQGGTQYF.

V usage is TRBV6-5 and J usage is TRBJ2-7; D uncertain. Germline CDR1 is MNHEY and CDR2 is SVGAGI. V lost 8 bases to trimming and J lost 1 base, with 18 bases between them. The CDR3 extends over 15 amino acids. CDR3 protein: CASRLGGPMSYEQYF. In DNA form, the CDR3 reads TGTGCCAGCCGTTTGGGCGGACCAATGTCCTACGAGCAGTACTTC.

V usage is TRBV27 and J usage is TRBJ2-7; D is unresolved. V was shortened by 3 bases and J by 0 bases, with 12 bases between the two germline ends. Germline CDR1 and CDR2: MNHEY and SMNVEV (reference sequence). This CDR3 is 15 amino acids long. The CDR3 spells CASSLSRWGSYEQYF. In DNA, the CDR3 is TGTGCCAGCAGTTTGTCCCGGTGGGGCTCCTACGAGCAGTACTTC.

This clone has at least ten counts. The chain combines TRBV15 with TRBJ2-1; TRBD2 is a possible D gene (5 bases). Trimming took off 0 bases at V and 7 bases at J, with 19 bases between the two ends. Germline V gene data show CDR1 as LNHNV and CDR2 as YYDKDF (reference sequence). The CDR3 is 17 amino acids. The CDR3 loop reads CATSRESSSLLRNEQFF. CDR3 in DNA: TGTGCCACCAGCAGAGAGTCCTCTAGCCTCCTCCGAAATGAGCAGTTCTTC.

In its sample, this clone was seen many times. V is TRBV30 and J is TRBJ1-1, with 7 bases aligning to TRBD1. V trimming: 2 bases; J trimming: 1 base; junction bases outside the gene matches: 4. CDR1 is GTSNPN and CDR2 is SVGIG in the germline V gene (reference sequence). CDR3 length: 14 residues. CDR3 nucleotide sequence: TGTGCCTGGAGTATAGGGGGCACGAACACTGAAGCTTTCTTT. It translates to CAWSIGGTNTEAFF.

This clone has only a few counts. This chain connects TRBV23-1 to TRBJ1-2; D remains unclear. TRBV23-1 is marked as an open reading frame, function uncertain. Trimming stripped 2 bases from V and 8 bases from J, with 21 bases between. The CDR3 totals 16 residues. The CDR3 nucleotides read TGCGCCAGCAGTCAAGGGGTCAAACAGATTACCGAAGGCTACACCTTC. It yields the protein CASSQGVKQITEGYTF.

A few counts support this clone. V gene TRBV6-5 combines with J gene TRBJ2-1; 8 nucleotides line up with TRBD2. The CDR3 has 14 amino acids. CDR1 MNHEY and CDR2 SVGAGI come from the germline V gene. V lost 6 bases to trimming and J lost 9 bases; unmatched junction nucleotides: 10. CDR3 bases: TGTGCCAGCAGAGCTTTAGCGGGAAGGGGTGAGCAGTTCTTC. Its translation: CASRALAGRGEQFF.

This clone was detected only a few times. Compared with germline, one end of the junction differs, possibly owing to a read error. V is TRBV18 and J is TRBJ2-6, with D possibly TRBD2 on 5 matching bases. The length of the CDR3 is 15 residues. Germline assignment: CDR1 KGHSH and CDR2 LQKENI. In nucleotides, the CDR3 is TGTGCCAGCGCACCCTCGGGGTCTGGGGCCAACGTCCTGACTTTC. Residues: CASAPSGSGANVLTF.